The 29 T cell receptor beta chains reported below all come from one sample, sequenced in a study of cytomegalovirus exposure and HLA in healthy donors. The table came from immunoSEQ multiplex PCR; TCRdb's copy has only in-frame clones and leaves some out. The profile shows 120,000 to 150,000 clones, roughly 90% of them singletons. The sequenced sample consisted of PBMCs. These receptors were collected from a man younger than 30 in good health and CMV-seropositive.

The V gene is TRBV11-1, the J gene TRBJ2-7; D is possibly TRBD2 (6 bases). V lost 5 bases and J 3 bases, leaving 14 bases between the germline ends. The germline V gene has CDR1 SGHAT and CDR2 FQDESV (reference sequence). The CDR3 extends over 14 amino acids. Here the CDR3 DNA reads TGTGCCAGCAGCCCTGGACTACCTTACTACGAGCAGTACTTC. This encodes CASSPGLPYYEQYF. Variable domain in full (rest from reference TRBV11-1 and TRBJ2-7): EAEVAQSPRYKITEKSQAVAFWCDPISGHATLYWYRQILGQGPELLVQFQDESVVDDSQLPKDRFSAERLKGVDSTLKIQPAELGDSAMYLCASSPGLPYYEQYFGPGTRLTVT.

The chain employs TRBV2 and TRBJ2-7; no clear D gene. V lost 2 bases to trimming and J lost 2 bases, with 10 bases between them. Germline V gives CDR1 SNHLY, CDR2 FYNNEI. The CDR3 covers 14 residues. Here the CDR3 reads CASSEYAVPYEQYF. CDR3 coding DNA: TGTGCCAGCAGTGAATATGCAGTTCCCTACGAGCAGTACTTC.

The chain joins TRBV2 to TRBJ1-3, with D possibly being TRBD1 (6 bases). Trimming left V 6 bases short and J 0 bases short, with 18 bases between. The CDR3 runs 17 residues. Germline-derived CDR1 and CDR2 are SNHLY and FYNNEI. DNA for the CDR3: TGTGCCAGCAGCCCCGTGGGGGGGCCTCGCTCTGGAAACACCATATATTTT. Translated, it gives CASSPVGGPRSGNTIYF.

The chain is built from TRBV6-5 and TRBJ2-7; 8 bases fit TRBD2. V lost 4 bases and J lost 6; bases outside the gene matches: 14. The germline gives CDR1 MNHEY, CDR2 SVGAGI. The CDR3 sequence is 16 residues long. Here the CDR3 reads CASSSLEGYRGGEQYF. CDR3 DNA sequence: TGTGCCAGCAGTTCACTCGAGGGGTATCGGGGGGGCGAGCAGTACTTC.

V is TRBV5-1 and J is TRBJ1-1; 12 nucleotides agree with TRBD1. Losses at the gene ends were 4 bases for V and 3 bases for J; bases not matched to a gene: 7. Germline values: CDR1 SGHRS, CDR2 YFSETQ. CDR3 length: 16 amino acids. The DNA for the CDR3 is TGCGCCAGCAGCACCCGGGACAGGGGGCGCGACACTGAAGCTTTCTTT. Protein: CASSTRDRGRDTEAFF.

The rearrangement links TRBV5-6 to TRBJ2-7; 8 nucleotides agree with TRBD2. V lost 4 bases, J lost 0 bases, and 6 bases stayed unmatched. The CDR3 covers 15 residues. The V gene's germline CDR1 is SGHDT and CDR2 YYEEEE. The CDR3 protein is CASSQGRGGSYEQYF. The DNA of the CDR3 is TGTGCCAGCAGCCAGGGCCGGGGGGGCTCCTACGAGCAGTACTTC. Combining the CDR3 with reference TRBV5-6 and TRBJ2-7 gives the whole variable domain DAGVTQSPTHLIKTRGQQVTLRCSPKSGHDTVSWYQQALGQGPQFIFQYYEEEERQRGNFPDRFSGHQFPNYSSELNVNALLLGDSALYLCASSQGRGGSYEQYFGPGTRLTVT.

CDR3 amino acids: CASSLRGLRYEQYF. As DNA, the CDR3 is TGCGCCAGCAGCTTAAGGGGGTTGCGATACGAGCAGTACTTC. The rearrangement links TRBV5-1 to TRBJ2-7, with D tentatively TRBD1 (6 bases). With 2 bases removed from V and 4 bases from J, the gap between germline ends came to 13 bases. CDR1 and CDR2 from the germline V gene are SGHRS and YFSETQ. The CDR3 contains 14 residues.

The chain joins TRBV9 to TRBJ2-5, with 7 bases that match TRBD2. CDR1 is SGDLS, CDR2 YYNGEE, per germline. The CDR3 has 14 amino acids. The V and J ends lost 4 bases and 5 bases, in that order; junction bases with no gene match: 8. CDR3 protein: CASSQRRGGETQYF. CDR3 coding DNA: TGTGCCAGCAGCCAGAGGAGGGGAGGGGAGACCCAGTACTTC.

V is TRBV28 and J is TRBJ1-3; TRBD1 is a possible D gene (6 bases). This CDR3 has 15 residues. V lost 2 bases and J 0 bases, leaving 8 bases between the germline ends. Per germline, CDR1 MDHEN and CDR2 SYDVKM. The DNA for the CDR3 is TGTGCCAGCAGTTTAGGGACACGCTCTGGAAACACCATATATTTT. Translating gives CASSLGTRSGNTIYF.

This chain uses TRBV6-5 with TRBJ2-7; D is perhaps TRBD1 (5 bases). Germline CDR1 MNHEY, CDR2 SVGAGI. The CDR3 is made up of 16 amino acids. Trimming cost V 0 bases and J 2 bases, with 14 bases left between them. CDR3 sequence reads: CASSYSDNSPAYEQYF. CDR3 nucleotides: TGTGCCAGCAGTTACTCGGACAACTCCCCTGCCTACGAGCAGTACTTC.

This clone has a single count. This chain links TRBV10-1 with TRBJ2-2; D call uncertain. Trimming cost V 0 bases and J 3 bases, with 11 bases left between them. The length of the CDR3 is 16 residues. Germline V gene sequence: CDR1 WNHNN, CDR2 SYGVQD (reference sequence). The CDR3 DNA is TGCGCCAGCAGTGAGTCCGGCTTAGCCTACACCGGGGAGCTGTTTTTT. Its translation: CASSESGLAYTGELFF.

The DNA for the CDR3 is TGTGCCAGCAGCTCGCTAACAGGGGGGGATGGCTACACCTTC. Translated, it gives CASSSLTGGDGYTF. J is TRBJ1-2 and V is TRBV5-4; 8 bases match TRBD1. Germline lookup yields CDR1 SGHNT and CDR2 YYREEE (reference sequence). The CDR3 loop spans 14 amino acids. V shed 3 bases, J shed 6 bases, and the junction held 7 bases outside the gene matches.

The chain employs TRBV19 and TRBJ2-5, with TRBD2 as a possible D gene (5 bases). V dropped 5 bases and J dropped 5 bases, with 12 bases sitting between them. Germline V gene lookup returns CDR1 LNHDA and CDR2 SQIVND (reference sequence). The CDR3 contains 13 residues. The DNA for the CDR3 is TGTGCCAGTAGTGCCGGACTGTCGGAGACCCAGTACTTC. It codes for CASSAGLSETQYF.

The chain couples TRBV4-1 to TRBJ2-1, with D possibly TRBD1 on 5 matching bases. The CDR3 spans 16 residues. V lost 3 bases, J lost 0 bases, and 12 bases lay in between. Germline CDR1 MGHRA, CDR2 YSYEKL. The CDR3 DNA reads as TGCGCCAGCAGCCAGGGCAGACAGAGCTCCTACAATGAGCAGTTCTTC. It translates to CASSQGRQSSYNEQFF.

The rearrangement uses TRBV11-2 and TRBJ2-5; possibly TRBD1 for D (5 bases). Germline CDR1 and CDR2: SGHAT and FQNNGV. Trimming pared 4 bases from V and 5 bases from J, leaving 11 bases between. CDR3 length: 13 residues. The CDR3 sequence: CASSSRVRETQYF. CDR3 DNA: TGTGCCAGCAGCTCCAGGGTCAGGGAGACCCAGTACTTC.

The chain uses TRBV28 and TRBJ2-1, with 10 bases matching TRBD2. CDR1 MDHEN and CDR2 SYDVKM come from the germline V gene. The CDR3 covers 14 residues. Germline trimming cut 8 bases from V and 6 bases from J; bases unmatched to any gene: 7. The CDR3 sequence is CASLAGGTVNEQFF. The CDR3 region has the DNA TGTGCCAGCTTAGCGGGGGGAACTGTCAATGAGCAGTTCTTC.

With respect to this clone: The sample has other DNA sequences that encode this CDR3 too. The chain uses TRBV27 and TRBJ2-7, with a tentative D call TRBD2 (6 bases). Trimming removed 6 bases at V and 0 bases at J, with 9 bases between. Germline loops: CDR1 MNHEY, CDR2 SMNVEV (reference sequence). This CDR3 has 13 residues. CDR3 sequence: CASSLASSYEQYF. In DNA form, the CDR3 reads TGTGCCAGCAGCCTAGCGAGCTCCTACGAGCAGTACTTC.

Worth noting for this clone: The junction differs from germline at one of its ends, possibly a read error. This chain links TRBV13 with TRBJ2-2; D call uncertain. The CDR3 runs 14 residues. Germline V gene sequence: CDR1 PRHDT, CDR2 FYEKMQ (reference sequence). The CDR3 loop reads CASSLGIFRGELFF. For the CDR3, the DNA is TGTGCCAGCAGCCTAGGGATTTTTCGGGGGGAGCTGTTTTTT.

This sequence joins TRBV9 and TRBJ2-2; D perhaps matches TRBD1 (6 bases). The CDR3 contains 15 residues. Germline V gene data show CDR1 as SGDLS and CDR2 as YYNGEE. The V gene lost 4 bases and the J gene lost 4 bases, with 14 bases spanning the gap. For the CDR3, the DNA is TGTGCCAGCAGCCCCCGACAGGATCGCACCGGGGAGCTGTTTTTT. It translates to CASSPRQDRTGELFF.

The genes are TRBV12-5 and TRBJ1-1; 8 bases align to TRBD1. This CDR3 has 14 residues. The V gene's germline CDR1 is LGHNT and CDR2 FRNRAP. V was pared by 6 bases and J by 5 bases, with 8 bases of the junction left unmatched. CDR3 in amino acids: CASGRQGLPTEAFF. Written as DNA, the CDR3 is TGTGCTAGTGGCCGACAGGGGCTCCCTACTGAAGCTTTCTTT.

This chain uses TRBV7-9 with TRBJ2-7; 7 bases are a match to TRBD1. The V and J ends lost 5 bases and 6 bases, in that order; junction bases with no gene match: 4. This CDR3 contains 12 residues. Germline CDR1 is SEHNR and CDR2 is FQNEAQ (reference sequence). The CDR3 protein is CASSLTGIEQYF. DNA of the CDR3: TGTGCCAGCAGCCTGACAGGGATCGAGCAGTACTTC. The full variable domain, with the rest looked up from reference TRBV7-9 and TRBJ2-7, is DTGVSQNPRHKITKRGQNVTFRCDPISEHNRLYWYRQTLGQGPEFLTYFQNEAQLEKSRLLSDRFSAERPKGSFSTLEIQRTEQGDSAMYLCASSLTGIEQYFGPGTRLTVT.

V and J are TRBV15 and TRBJ1-5; maybe TRBD1 (6 bases). The CDR3 consists of 15 residues. Germline V gene sequence: CDR1 LNHNV, CDR2 YYDKDF (reference sequence). V was pared by 0 bases and J by 4 bases, with 10 bases between. The chain's CDR3 is CATSRDRTENQPQHF. The CDR3 nucleotides read TGTGCCACCAGCAGAGATCGGACAGAAAATCAGCCCCAGCATTTT.

The chain links TRBV28 to TRBJ2-7, with a possible D match to TRBD2 (5 bases). Germline CDR1 is MDHEN and CDR2 is SYDVKM. Trimming left V 8 bases short and J 0 bases short, with 14 bases between. The CDR3 is 14 amino acids. The CDR3 DNA sequence: TGTGCCAGCTCGCCCACCGGGATCTCCTACGAGCAGTACTTC. The encoded protein is CASSPTGISYEQYF.

The CDR3 loop reads CASRDTGLAEAFF. CDR3 nucleotide sequence: TGTGCCAGCAGGGATACAGGGCTCGCTGAAGCTTTCTTT. The rearrangement links TRBV27 to TRBJ1-1, with a tentative D call TRBD1 (6 bases). CDR1 is MNHEY and CDR2 is SMNVEV in the germline V gene (reference sequence). V dropped 6 bases and J dropped 6 bases, with 14 bases sitting between them. CDR3 length equals 13 residues.

The chain links TRBV27 to TRBJ2-7; 12 bases agree with TRBD1. CDR3 size: 13 residues. V dropped 6 bases and J dropped 12; count of bases not matched to a gene: 9. CDR1 is MNHEY, CDR2 SMNVEV, per germline (reference sequence). The CDR3 loop is CASRGTGGLRRYF. The CDR3 region has the DNA TGTGCCAGCAGGGGGACAGGGGGCCTCCGGCGGTACTTC.

V usage is TRBV6-6 and J usage is TRBJ2-1; no firm D call. Germline CDR1 MNHNY, CDR2 SVGAGI (reference sequence). The CDR3 is 16 amino acids. V lost 0 bases, J lost 0 bases, and 9 bases lay in between. In DNA, the CDR3 is TGTGCCAGCAGTTACTCGATGCGGCCCTCCTACAATGAGCAGTTCTTC. The encoded protein is CASSYSMRPSYNEQFF.

The chain has TRBV7-9 and TRBJ1-3, with D tentatively TRBD1 (6 bases). Looked up from germline, CDR1 is SEHNR and CDR2 is FQNEAQ (reference sequence). Trimming removed 5 bases at V and 0 bases at J, with 17 bases between. The CDR3 is 17 residues long. The CDR3 loop reads CASSPIQGPSSGNTIYF. In DNA, the CDR3 is TGTGCCAGCAGCCCAATACAGGGACCCAGCTCTGGAAACACCATATATTTT.

This clone showed up just once. The chain combines TRBV5-6 with TRBJ1-1; D may be TRBD1 (6 bases). The germline V gene encodes CDR1 SGHDT and CDR2 YYEEEE. This CDR3 has 14 residues. Trimming removed 4 bases at V and 1 base at J, with 11 bases between. CDR3 residues: CASSRNRENTEAFF. The CDR3 region has the DNA TGTGCCAGCAGCCGCAACAGGGAGAACACTGAAGCTTTCTTT.

For the CDR3, the DNA is TGTGCCGGACAATCGAACACTGAAGCTTTCTTT. As protein: CAGQSNTEAFF. The V call is TRBV6-1, the J call TRBJ1-1; possibly TRBD1 for D (5 bases). Germline CDR1 MNHNS, CDR2 SASEGT. This CDR3 region has 11 residues. V was cut by 11 bases and J by 1 base, with 8 bases left in between.